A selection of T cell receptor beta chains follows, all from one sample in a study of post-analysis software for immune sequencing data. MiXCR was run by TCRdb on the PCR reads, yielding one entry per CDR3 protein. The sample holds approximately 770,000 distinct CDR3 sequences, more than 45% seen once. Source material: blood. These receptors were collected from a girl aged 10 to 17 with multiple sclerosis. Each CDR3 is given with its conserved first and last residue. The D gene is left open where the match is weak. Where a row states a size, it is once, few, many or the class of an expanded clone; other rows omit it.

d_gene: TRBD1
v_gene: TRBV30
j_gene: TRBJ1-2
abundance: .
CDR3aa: CAWSVRGGVGGYTF
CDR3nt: TGTGCCTGGAGTGTACGAGGGGGCGTAGGGGGCTACACCTTC

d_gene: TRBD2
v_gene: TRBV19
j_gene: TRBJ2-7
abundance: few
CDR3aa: CASRREGEQYF
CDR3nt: TGTGCCAGTCGGAGGGAGGGCGAGCAGTACTTC

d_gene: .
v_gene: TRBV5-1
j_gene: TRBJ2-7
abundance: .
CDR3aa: CASSYRPWDIGKRGYF
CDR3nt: TGCGCCAGCAGCTATAGGCCCTGGGACATCGGGAAAAGAGGGTACTTC

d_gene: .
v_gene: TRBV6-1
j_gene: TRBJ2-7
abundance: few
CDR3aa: CASSEPRASVERSSYEQYF
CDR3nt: TGTGCCAGCAGTGAACCCCGCGCTTCGGTCGAACGGAGCTCCTACGAGCAGTACTTC

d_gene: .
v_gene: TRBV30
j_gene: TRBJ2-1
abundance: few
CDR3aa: CAWSSLAPGDEQFF
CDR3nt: TGTGCCTGGAGTAGCCTAGCCCCGGGGGATGAGCAGTTCTTC

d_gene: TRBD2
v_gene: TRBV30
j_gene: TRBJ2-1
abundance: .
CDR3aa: CAIEREGANEQFF
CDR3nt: TGTGCCATTGAGCGGGAGGGCGCAAATGAGCAGTTCTTC

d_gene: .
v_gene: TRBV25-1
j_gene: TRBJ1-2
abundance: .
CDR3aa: CATHHYGYTF
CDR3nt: TGTGCCACACACCACTATGGCTACACCTTC

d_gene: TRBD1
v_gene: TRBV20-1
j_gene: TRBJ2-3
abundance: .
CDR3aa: CSALQTGVGYTQYF
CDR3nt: TGCAGTGCTCTACAGACAGGGGTGGGGTATACGCAGTATTTT

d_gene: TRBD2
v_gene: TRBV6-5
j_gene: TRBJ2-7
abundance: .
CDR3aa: CASRGLAASYEQYF
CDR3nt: TGTGCCAGCAGGGGACTAGCGGCTTCCTACGAGCAGTACTTC

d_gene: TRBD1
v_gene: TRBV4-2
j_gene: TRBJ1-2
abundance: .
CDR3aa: CASSHNMRQGKGGYTF
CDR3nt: TGTGCCAGCAGCCACAACATGAGACAGGGAAAAGGGGGCTACACCTTC

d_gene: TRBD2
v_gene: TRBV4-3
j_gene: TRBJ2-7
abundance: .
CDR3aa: CASSQGGKGSSYEQYF
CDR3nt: TGCGCCAGCAGCCAGGGGGGGAAGGGGAGCTCCTACGAGCAGTACTTC

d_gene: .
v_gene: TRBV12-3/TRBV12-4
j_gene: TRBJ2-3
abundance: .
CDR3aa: CASSYLGGRVSTDTQYF
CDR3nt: TGTGCCAGCAGTTATTTGGGGGGCAGAGTAAGCACAGATACGCAGTATTTT

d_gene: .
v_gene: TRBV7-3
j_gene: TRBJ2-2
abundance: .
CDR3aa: CASSIGPDRELFF
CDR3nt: TGTGCCAGCAGCATCGGGCCTGATAGGGAGCTGTTTTTT

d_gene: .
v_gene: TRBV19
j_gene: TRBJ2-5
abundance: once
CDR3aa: CASSKRASQETQYF
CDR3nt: TGTGCCAGTAGTAAGCGCGCCAGTCAAGAGACCCAGTACTTC

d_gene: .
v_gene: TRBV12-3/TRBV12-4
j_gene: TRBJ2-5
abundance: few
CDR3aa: CASSTPRRVETQYF
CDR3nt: TGTGCCAGCTCCACCCCCCGCAGGGTGGAGACCCAGTACTTC

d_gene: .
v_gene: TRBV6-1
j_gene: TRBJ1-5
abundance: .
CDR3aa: CASSPGYRLPRSDQPQHF
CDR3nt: TGTGCCAGCAGCCCGGGTTACAGACTACCGAGGAGCGATCAGCCCCAGCATTTT

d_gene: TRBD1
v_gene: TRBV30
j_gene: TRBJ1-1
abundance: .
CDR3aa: CAWSARTGGRTEAFF
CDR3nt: TGTGCCTGGAGTGCTAGGACAGGGGGCCGGACTGAAGCTTTCTTT

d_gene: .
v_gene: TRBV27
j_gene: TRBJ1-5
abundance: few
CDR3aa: CASSLGVNQPQHF
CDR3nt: TGTGCCAGCAGTTTAGGTGTAAATCAGCCCCAGCATTTT

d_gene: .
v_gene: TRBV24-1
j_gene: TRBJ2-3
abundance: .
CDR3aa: CATSEHSTDTQYF
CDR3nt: TGTGCCACCAGTGAGCATAGCACAGATACGCAGTATTTT

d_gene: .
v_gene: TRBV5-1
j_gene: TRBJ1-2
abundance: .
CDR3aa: CASSRTGVGYGYTF
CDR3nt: TGCGCCAGCAGCCGGACGGGGGTGGGCTATGGCTACACCTTC

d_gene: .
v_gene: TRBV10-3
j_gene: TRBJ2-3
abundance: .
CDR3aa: CAISEHSVGGRGKDTQYF
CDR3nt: TGTGCCATCAGTGAACACTCGGTGGGAGGGAGGGGGAAGGATACGCAGTATTTT

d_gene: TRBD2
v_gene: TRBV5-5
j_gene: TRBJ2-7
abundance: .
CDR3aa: CASTPARGLSGTSYEQYF
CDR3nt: TGTGCCAGCACCCCCGCACGGGGCCTTAGCGGGACATCCTACGAGCAGTACTTC

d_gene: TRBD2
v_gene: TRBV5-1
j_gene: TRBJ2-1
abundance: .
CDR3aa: CASTTAGGVDEQFF
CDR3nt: TGCGCCAGCACCACAGCGGGAGGGGTGGATGAGCAGTTCTTC

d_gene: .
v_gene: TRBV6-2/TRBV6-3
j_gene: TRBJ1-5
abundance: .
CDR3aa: CASRMGSNQPQHF
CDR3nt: TGTGCCAGCAGGATGGGGAGCAATCAGCCCCAGCATTTT

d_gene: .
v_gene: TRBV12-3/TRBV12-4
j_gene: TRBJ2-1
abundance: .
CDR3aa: CASRGLEQFF
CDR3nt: TGTGCCAGCAGGGGACTTGAGCAGTTCTTC

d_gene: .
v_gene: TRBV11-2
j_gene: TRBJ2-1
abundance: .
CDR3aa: CASSLGDGSLFF
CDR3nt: TGTGCCAGCAGCTTAGGGGACGGGTCTCTGTTCTTC

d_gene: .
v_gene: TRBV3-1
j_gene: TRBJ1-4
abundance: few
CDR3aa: CASSPGSGGEKLFF
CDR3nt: TGTGCCAGCAGCCCGGGATCCGGGGGAGAAAAACTGTTTTTT

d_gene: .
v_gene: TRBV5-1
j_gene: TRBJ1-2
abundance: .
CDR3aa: CASSFQGNGYTF
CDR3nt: TGCGCCAGCAGCTTCCAGGGCAATGGCTACACCTTC

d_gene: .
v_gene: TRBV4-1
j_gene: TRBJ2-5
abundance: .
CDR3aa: CASSQDRGTQETQYF
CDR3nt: TGCGCCAGCAGCCAAGATAGGGGGACCCAAGAGACCCAGTACTTC

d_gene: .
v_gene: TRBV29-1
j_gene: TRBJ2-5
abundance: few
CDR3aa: CSVRSLAEETQYF
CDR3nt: TGCAGCGTTCGGAGTTTGGCAGAAGAGACCCAGTACTTC

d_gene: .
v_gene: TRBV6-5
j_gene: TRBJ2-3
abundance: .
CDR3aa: CASSYFISGRQYF
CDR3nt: TGTGCCAGCAGTTACTTTATTAGCGGAAGGCAGTATTTT

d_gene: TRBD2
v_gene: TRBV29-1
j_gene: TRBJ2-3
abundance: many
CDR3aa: CSAWTSGNPDTQYF
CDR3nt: TGCAGCGCCTGGACTAGCGGGAACCCAGATACGCAGTATTTT

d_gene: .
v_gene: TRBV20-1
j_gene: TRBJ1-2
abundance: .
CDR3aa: CSAFGGPHGYTF
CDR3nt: TGCAGTGCTTTTGGAGGGCCGCATGGCTACACCTTC

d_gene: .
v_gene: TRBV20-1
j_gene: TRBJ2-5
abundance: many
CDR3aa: CSASGREYQETQYF
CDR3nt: TGCAGTGCTAGCGGCAGGGAGTACCAAGAGACCCAGTACTTC

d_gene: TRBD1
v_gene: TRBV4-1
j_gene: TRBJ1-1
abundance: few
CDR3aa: CASSPGGTGGSEAFF
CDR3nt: TGCGCCAGCAGCCCCGGGGGGACAGGGGGCAGTGAAGCTTTCTTT

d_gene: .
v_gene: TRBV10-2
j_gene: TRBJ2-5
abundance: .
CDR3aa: CASSDGGAGETQYF
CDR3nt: TGCGCCAGCAGTGATGGGGGGGCGGGTGAGACCCAGTACTTC

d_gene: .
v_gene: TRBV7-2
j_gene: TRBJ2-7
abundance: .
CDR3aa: CASSPQIDYEQYF
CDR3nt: TGTGCCAGCAGTCCTCAAATAGACTACGAGCAGTACTTC

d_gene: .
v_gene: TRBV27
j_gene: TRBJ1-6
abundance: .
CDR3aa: CASSSGARKNSPPHF
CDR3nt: TGTGCCAGCAGCTCAGGCGCGAGGAAAAATTCACCCCCCCACTTT

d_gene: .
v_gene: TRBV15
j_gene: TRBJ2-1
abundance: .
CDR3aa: CATSRYTGHQSYNEQFF
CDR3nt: TGTGCCACCAGCAGATACACCGGACACCAATCCTACAATGAGCAGTTCTTC